These T cell receptor beta chains were read from a single sample in a study of CD8 T cells in Susac syndrome. Via MiXCR, TCRdb re-called the immunoSEQ multiplex PCR reads, giving one row per CDR3 protein. This sample carries around 85,000 distinct CDR3 sequences, approximately 95% of them seen once, and the ten largest clones take roughly 0.5%. The sequenced material came from CD8+ T cells from PBMCs. These receptors all come from a human donor with Susac syndrome. Both conserved end residues are part of each CDR3. D genes are given only for firm matches. Not every row has a clone size; where given, it reads once, few, many or a size class.

- | - | TRBJ2-2 | TRBV13 | CASSLGALGTGELFF | TGTGCCAGCAGCTTAGGAGCGTTGGGCACCGGGGAGCTGTTTTTT
once | - | TRBJ2-1 | TRBV5-1 | CASSLAGGAQGEQFF | TGCGCCAGCAGCTTGGCCGGCGGGGCACAGGGGGAGCAGTTCTTC
- | - | TRBJ1-1 | TRBV4-2 | CASSQEGPPNTEAFF | TGTGCCAGCAGCCAAGAGGGACCGCCGAACACTGAAGCTTTCTTT
- | - | TRBJ2-2 | TRBV30 | CAWATTYGQKNTGELFF | TGTGCCTGGGCGACGACATATGGTCAGAAGAACACCGGGGAGCTGTTTTTT
- | - | TRBJ2-7 | TRBV3-1 | CASSQDSGLVNYEQYF | TGTGCCAGCAGCCAAGATTCTGGGCTAGTTAACTACGAGCAGTACTTC
once | - | TRBJ1-1 | TRBV6-5 | CASSSGYGVNTEAFF | TGTGCCAGCAGTTCCGGGTACGGGGTGAACACTGAAGCTTTCTTT
- | - | TRBJ2-1 | TRBV7-8 | CASRGGGLANNEQFF | TGTGCCAGCAGGGGAGGTGGCCTAGCGAACAATGAGCAGTTCTTC
- | TRBD1 | TRBJ2-7 | TRBV6-5 | CASSQGQGGYEQYF | TGTGCCAGCAGTCAGGGACAGGGGGGCTACGAGCAGTACTTC
- | TRBD2 | TRBJ2-1 | TRBV29-1 | CSAQLAGGPSEQFF | TGCAGCGCCCAACTAGCGGGAGGGCCATCCGAGCAGTTCTTC
- | TRBD1 | TRBJ2-5 | TRBV28 | CASRQQGDQETQYF | TGTGCCAGCAGACAGCAGGGGGACCAAGAGACCCAGTACTTC
- | - | TRBJ2-3 | TRBV9 | CASSVGASGTDTQYF | TGTGCCAGCAGCGTAGGGGCTAGCGGCACAGATACGCAGTATTTT
once | - | TRBJ2-7 | TRBV5-6 | CASSFGLADNEQYF | TGTGCCAGCAGCTTCGGCCTGGCCGATAACGAGCAGTACTTC
- | TRBD1 | TRBJ1-5 | TRBV28 | CASRTGDSTYNQPQHF | TGTGCCAGCAGGACAGGGGACTCGACTTACAATCAGCCCCAGCATTTT
- | - | TRBJ2-1 | TRBV12-3/TRBV12-4 | CASSFSVGSYNEQFF | TGTGCCAGCAGTTTTAGCGTCGGCTCCTACAATGAGCAGTTCTTC
once | - | TRBJ2-7 | TRBV9 | CASSLGYSYEQYF | TGTGCCAGCAGCCTAGGATACTCCTACGAGCAGTACTTC
- | - | TRBJ1-1 | TRBV28 | CASSSSGGIEAFF | TGTGCCAGCAGTTCCTCGGGGGGGATTGAAGCTTTCTTT
- | - | TRBJ2-7 | TRBV5-6 | CASSLLYGRIAYEQYF | TGTGCCAGCAGCTTGTTATACGGGAGAATTGCCTACGAGCAGTACTTC
- | - | TRBJ1-2 | TRBV7-9 | CASRPGGLGYTF | TGTGCCAGCAGACCCGGAGGTCTGGGCTACACCTTC
- | TRBD1 | TRBJ1-1 | TRBV5-6 | CASSWGQTDAFF | TGTGCCAGCAGCTGGGGACAGACTGACGCTTTCTTT
- | TRBD2 | TRBJ2-3 | TRBV6-5 | CASTREAADTQYF | TGTGCCAGCACACGGGAGGCAGCAGATACGCAGTATTTT
- | - | TRBJ2-5 | TRBV5-6 | CASRLGASDQETQYF | TGTGCCAGCAGGTTAGGCGCTAGCGACCAAGAGACCCAGTACTTC
- | - | TRBJ2-7 | TRBV11-2 | CASSLAGRTHEQYF | TGTGCCAGCAGCTTAGCGGGGAGGACTCACGAGCAGTACTTC
- | - | TRBJ2-4 | TRBV12-3/TRBV12-4 | CASSPLLTDIQYF | TGTGCCAGCAGTCCACTCCTCACGGACATTCAGTACTTC
- | TRBD2 | TRBJ2-5 | TRBV5-4 | CASSLSAGAQETQYF | TGTGCCAGCAGCTTGTCTGCGGGAGCACAAGAGACCCAGTACTTC
- | - | TRBJ1-1 | TRBV7-9 | CASSGRRGARNTEAFF | TGTGCCAGCAGCGGCCGACGGGGGGCGAGGAACACTGAAGCTTTCTTT
- | - | TRBJ2-1 | TRBV11-1 | CASSLAGGRRLGDEQFF | TGTGCCAGCAGCTTAGCGGGAGGACGCCGCCTTGGGGATGAGCAGTTCTTC
once | TRBD1 | TRBJ2-7 | TRBV20-1 | CSARGETGGHEQYF | TGCAGTGCTAGAGGCGAGACAGGGGGCCACGAGCAGTACTTC
- | TRBD2 | TRBJ2-1 | TRBV6-5 | CASSYGLAGDREQFF | TGTGCCAGCAGTTACGGACTAGCGGGAGATCGTGAGCAGTTCTTC
- | - | TRBJ1-1 | TRBV3-1 | CASSPQGRDTEAFF | TGTGCCAGCAGCCCACAGGGCCGAGACACTGAAGCTTTCTTT
- | - | TRBJ2-5 | TRBV7-8 | CASSLLASQETQYF | TGTGCCAGCAGCTTACTTGCTTCTCAAGAGACCCAGTACTTC
few | - | TRBJ2-1 | TRBV27 | CASSSNNEQFF | TGTGCCAGCAGTTCGAACAATGAGCAGTTCTTC
once | TRBD2 | TRBJ2-1 | TRBV20-1 | CSAKASGSLYNEQFF | TGCAGTGCTAAGGCTAGCGGGAGTCTCTACAATGAGCAGTTCTTC
- | - | TRBJ2-3 | TRBV7-6 | CASSLSWETDTQYF | TGTGCCAGCAGCCTCTCCTGGGAGACAGATACGCAGTATTTT
- | TRBD2 | TRBJ2-7 | TRBV27 | CASGRAQDEQYF | TGTGCCAGCGGGAGGGCCCAGGACGAGCAGTACTTC
- | - | TRBJ2-3 | TRBV6-5 | CASIKEGTPDTQYF | TGTGCCAGCATCAAAGAGGGGACCCCAGATACGCAGTATTTT
- | - | TRBJ2-7 | TRBV20-1 | CSAPSGASSYEQYF | TGCAGTGCCCCTTCCGGGGCTAGTTCCTACGAGCAGTACTTC
once | TRBD1 | TRBJ2-7 | TRBV20-1 | CSASGDRSSYEQYF | TGCAGTGCGTCGGGGGACAGGAGCTCCTACGAGCAGTACTTC
- | - | TRBJ2-3 | TRBV29-1 | CSVPWDTQYF | TGCAGCGTACCATGGGATACGCAGTATTTT
- | - | TRBJ2-3 | TRBV7-8 | CASSSNQILSTDTQYF | TGTGCCAGCAGCTCTAACCAGATACTAAGCACAGATACGCAGTATTTT
- | TRBD1 | TRBJ2-7 | TRBV28 | CASSFMGDRAHEQYF | TGTGCCAGCAGCTTTATGGGGGACAGGGCCCACGAGCAGTACTTC
- | - | TRBJ2-5 | TRBV2 | CASSEGASGQETQYF | TGTGCCAGCAGTGAAGGTGCCAGCGGTCAAGAGACCCAGTACTTC
once | - | TRBJ2-7 | TRBV20-1 | CSAKTAGDDYEQYF | TGCAGTGCTAAAACGGCAGGGGACGACTACGAGCAGTACTTC
- | TRBD2 | TRBJ2-7 | TRBV12-3/TRBV12-4 | CASSFLAGEGEQYF | TGTGCCAGCAGTTTTCTGGCGGGAGAGGGCGAGCAGTACTTC
few | - | TRBJ2-7 | TRBV30 | CAWSVLANSSSYEQYF | TGTGCCTGGAGTGTACTGGCTAACTCCAGCTCCTACGAGCAGTACTTC
- | - | TRBJ2-3 | TRBV30 | CAWSADTQYF | TGTGCCTGGAGCGCAGATACGCAGTATTTT
- | - | TRBJ1-2 | TRBV30 | CAFPTWTGYTF | TGTGCCTTTCCGACCTGGACAGGCTACACCTTC